The clone carrying this T cell receptor (beta chain) was recorded once. This record belongs to a study of patients and donors after allogeneic stem cell transplantation. The V gene end was trimmed by 4 bases and the J gene end by 0 bases; junction bases not matched to a gene: 8. The CDR3 consists of 16 residues. CDR1 SGHRS and CDR2 YFSETQ come from the germline V gene. One entry per CDR3 protein results from TCRdb running MiXCR on the RT-PCR reads. Of over 150,000 distinct CDR3 sequences in the sample, more than 35% are singletons; the top ten hold approximately 32%. Sequencing was done on a sample of blood, either unsorted or a sorted T cell fraction (not recorded which). The sequence derives from a human donor who was either an allogeneic HSCT recipient or a stem cell or donor lymphocyte infusion donor (not recorded which). It is not recorded whose cells these are; they may come from a transplant donor. The rearrangement links TRBV5-1 to TRBJ2-7; 9 bases agree with TRBD1. In DNA form, the CDR3 reads TGCGCCAGCAGCCAACCGGGACAGGGAGCCTCCTACGAGCAGTACTTC. Protein sequence: CASSQPGQGASYEQYF.